These 27 T cell receptor beta chains were sequenced from one sample in a study of blood T cells in healthy people across ages. It was with a sample-barcoded 5' primer and a J-beta primer mix that a second PCR of roughly 6 to 12 cycles was run. TCRdb used MiXCR to reprocess the 5' RACE reads, holding one entry per CDR3 protein. The sample consists of 1.5 million or so distinct CDR3 sequences, roughly two fifths of them appearing once. The sequencing sample was made of blood. The receptors were sampled from a woman aged 18-29 years in good health.

This clonotype has only a few counts. CDR3 DNA: TGTGCCAGCACCCGATCCAACTATGGCTACACCTTC. Its translation is CASTRSNYGYTF. V and J are TRBV7-9 and TRBJ1-2, with D hard to call. The CDR3 has 12 amino acids. Germline V gives CDR1 SEHNR, CDR2 FQNEAQ (reference sequence). V gave up 7 bases and J gave up 2 bases, with 8 bases separating them.

This chain joins TRBV3-1 and TRBJ1-6, with D uncertain. Germline CDR1 LGHDT, CDR2 YNNKEL (reference sequence). The ends were cut back, 3 bases at V and 8 bases at J, with 11 bases in the middle. This CDR3 contains 14 residues. This CDR3 is CASSQGRLHSPLHF. The CDR3 DNA follows: TGTGCCAGCAGCCAGGGTAGGTTGCATTCACCCCTCCACTTT.

This rearrangement joins TRBV10-3 to TRBJ2-7; the D gene is possibly TRBD2 (6 bases). The end of the DNA fits TRBJ2-1 better, so the J call may be wrong. This CDR3 has 17 amino acids. Germline V gives CDR1 ENHRY, CDR2 SYGVKD. CDR3: CAISDIGRHTSSYEQFF. CDR3 sequence (DNA): TGTGCCATCAGTGATATCGGACGGCACACTAGCTCCTACGAGCAGTTCTTC.

This clonotype has a handful of counts. V usage is TRBV24-1 and J usage is TRBJ1-4; D remains ambiguous. CDR3 length: 12 residues. Germline V lookup: CDR1 KGHDR, CDR2 SFDVKD. V was clipped by 4 bases and J by 7 bases, with 6 bases between them. CDR3 residues: CATSDLGEKLFF. CDR3 nucleotide sequence: TGTGCCACCAGTGACCTCGGTGAAAAACTGTTTTTT.

The chain carries TRBV5-1 and TRBJ2-5; 11 bases align to TRBD2. Germline lookup yields CDR1 SGHRS and CDR2 YFSETQ. The V gene end was trimmed by 1 base and the J gene end by 5 bases; junction bases not matched to a gene: 7. The CDR3 runs to 16 residues. The CDR3 loop is CASSLPRLAGKETQYF. The CDR3 coding sequence is TGCGCCAGCAGCTTGCCCAGACTAGCGGGAAAGGAGACCCAGTACTTC.

This clonotype was observed a handful of times. V usage is TRBV9 and J usage is TRBJ2-1, with 11 bases that match TRBD2. CDR3 length: 16 amino acids. V was clipped by 3 bases and J by 0 bases; unmatched bases: 2. Germline CDR1 is SGDLS and CDR2 is YYNGEE. The CDR3 protein is CASSASGGSSYNEQFF. As DNA, the CDR3 is TGTGCCAGCAGCGCTAGCGGGGGGAGCTCCTACAATGAGCAGTTCTTC.

This chain links TRBV7-3 with TRBJ2-3, with 7 positions matching TRBD2. The germline gives CDR1 SGHTA, CDR2 FQGTGA. The CDR3 extends over 16 amino acids. V lost 5 bases and J lost 3; bases outside the gene matches: 11. The CDR3: CASSQQPGLMTDTQYF. The CDR3 bases are TGTGCCAGCAGCCAGCAACCGGGACTAATGACAGATACGCAGTATTTT.

This clonotype has a handful of counts. The chain links TRBV11-2 to TRBJ2-4, with TRBD2 as a possible D gene (5 bases). CDR1 SGHAT and CDR2 FQNNGV come from the germline V gene. V lost 3 bases to trimming and J lost 4 bases, with 7 bases between them. This CDR3 is 13 amino acids long. CDR3 sequence reads: CASSLTGKNIQYF. CDR3 DNA: TGTGCCAGCAGCTTGACGGGAAAAAACATTCAGTACTTC.

The CDR3 loop is CASSSSLAGGGNEQYF. CDR3 bases: TGTGCCAGCAGCTCGAGTCTAGCGGGAGGGGGGAATGAGCAGTACTTC. The chain combines TRBV7-9 with TRBJ2-5; 12 bases align to TRBD2. There are 16 residues in the CDR3. Germline V gene data show CDR1 as SEHNR and CDR2 as FQNEAQ (reference sequence). V was clipped by 4 bases and J by 11 bases; unmatched bases: 14.

In the case of this clonotype: This may come from a read error, since a much larger clone is one base off. The chain employs TRBV2 and TRBJ2-3, with 11 bases fitting TRBD1. The germline V gene encodes CDR1 SNHLY and CDR2 FYNNEI. The CDR3 is 16 residues long. CDR3 sequence: CASSPRDRGGSDTKYF. The DNA of the CDR3 is TGTGCCAGCAGTCCCCGGGACAGGGGGGGGTCAGATACGAAGTATTTT.

The gene calls are TRBV29-1 and TRBJ2-3; 11 nucleotides agree with TRBD1. This CDR3 is 13 amino acids long. Germline V gives CDR1 SQVTM, CDR2 ANQGSEA. After removal of 7 bases from V and 5 bases from J, the junction contained 5 bases not matched to a gene. The CDR3 region is CSGGTGGRDTQYF. The CDR3 DNA follows: TGCAGCGGGGGGACAGGGGGGAGAGATACGCAGTATTTT.

The V and J genes are TRBV6-2 or TRBV6-3 and TRBJ2-5, with TRBD1 identical over 7 bases. The CDR3 totals 14 residues. With V trimmed by 8 bases and J by 2 bases, 8 bases remained unmatched. Germline values: CDR1 MNHEY, CDR2 SVGEGT. This CDR3 is CASGDSLPQETQYF. In DNA, the CDR3 is TGTGCCAGCGGGGACAGTTTACCTCAAGAGACCCAGTACTTC.

This clonotype showed up just once. The chain recombines TRBV5-6 with TRBJ2-1, with 7 bases identical to TRBD1. Germline assignment: CDR1 SGHDT and CDR2 YYEEEE. This CDR3 contains 15 residues. Trimming took 1 base from V and 5 from J; bases not matched to a gene: 6. CDR3 DNA sequence: TGTGCCAGCAGCTTGCTAGGACAGGCACACAATGAGCAGTTCTTC. Encoded protein: CASSLLGQAHNEQFF.

This chain connects TRBV6-2 or TRBV6-3 to TRBJ2-1; unclear D gene. The CDR3 contains 12 residues. Trimming left V 8 bases short and J 3 bases short, with 8 bases between. The germline V gene has CDR1 MNHEY and CDR2 SVGEGT. CDR3 nucleotide sequence: TGTGCCAGCTATAACGGCTACAATGAGCAGTTCTTC. This gives the protein CASYNGYNEQFF.

The chain links TRBV9 to TRBJ2-1; D is ambiguous. V shed 1 base and J shed 0 bases, with 8 bases lying between them. This CDR3 region has 15 residues. Germline CDR1 SGDLS, CDR2 YYNGEE. CDR3 protein: CASSVLGFSYNEQFF. DNA for the CDR3: TGTGCCAGCAGCGTATTGGGATTCTCCTACAATGAGCAGTTCTTC.

CDR3 DNA: TGTGCCTCCGGGACAGGGGGCACGGGAATGAGCACAGATACGCAGTATTTT. Residues: CASGTGGTGMSTDTQYF. The genes are TRBV30 and TRBJ2-3; TRBD1 aligns across 12 bases. The trim removed 7 bases at V and 0 bases at J, leaving 11 bases unmatched. CDR1 GTSNPN and CDR2 SVGIG come from the germline V gene (reference sequence). The CDR3 consists of 17 residues.

This chain connects TRBV7-2 to TRBJ2-4; unclear D gene. The J call is in doubt because the DNA end fits TRBJ2-7 better. Germline CDR1 reads SGHTA; CDR2 reads FQGNSA. This CDR3 spans 14 amino acids. The CDR3 DNA is TGTGCCAGCAGCAAGATGGCCCGACGATACGAGCAGTACTTC. Translated, it gives CASSKMARRYEQYF.

Concerning this clonotype: This may stem from a read error, because a much larger clone lies one nucleotide away. This chain links TRBV6-5 with TRBJ2-5; 10 bases agree with TRBD1. The J call may be in error: the DNA end matches TRBJ2-7 better. Germline CDR1 reads MNHEY; CDR2 reads SVGAGI. There are 15 residues in the CDR3. CDR3 region: CASFAGTGVTDEQYF. Written as DNA, the CDR3 is TGTGCCAGCTTCGCCGGGACAGGGGTTACAGACGAGCAGTACTTC.

The rearrangement joins TRBV5-1 to TRBJ2-3, with no clear D. Between the trimmed V and J ends, which lost 0 bases and 2 bases, there was a span of 13 bases. Germline V gene data show CDR1 as SGHRS and CDR2 as YFSETQ. This CDR3 comprises 16 residues. The CDR3 coding sequence is TGCGCCAGCAGCTTGGAAGGAACCTCGGACACAGATACGCAGTATTTT. Translated, it gives CASSLEGTSDTDTQYF.

The genes are TRBV4-1 and TRBJ2-3; 13 positions agree with TRBD2. CDR1 and CDR2 (germline): MGHRA, YSYEKL. This CDR3 spans 17 amino acids. V gave up 0 bases and J gave up 2 bases; unmatched junction bases: 2. CDR3 nucleotides: TGCGCCAGCAGCCAAGAACTAGCGGGGGGGCACACAGATACGCAGTATTTT. This translates into CASSQELAGGHTDTQYF.

The sample holds a few counts of this clonotype. This sequence joins TRBV9 and TRBJ2-5; TRBD2 matches 11 bases. CDR3 length: 17 residues. J gave up 1 base and V 0 bases, and 5 bases lay outside the gene matches. The germline V gene encodes CDR1 SGDLS and CDR2 YYNGEE. Written as DNA, the CDR3 is TGTGCCAGCAGCGTAGGACTAGCGGGATATCTCCAAGAGACCCAGTACTTC. This encodes CASSVGLAGYLQETQYF. The whole variable domain, remainder taken from reference TRBV9 and TRBJ2-5, is DSGVTQTPKHLITATGQRVTLRCSPRSGDLSVYWYQQSLDQGLQFLIQYYNGEERAKGNILERFSAQQFPDLHSELNLSSLELGDSALYFCASSVGLAGYLQETQYFGPGTRLLVL.

V and J are TRBV20-1 and TRBJ1-4, with a tentative D call TRBD1 (5 bases). The CDR3 is 14 residues long. Per germline, CDR1 DFQATT and CDR2 SNEGSKA (reference sequence). Trimming removed 4 bases at V and 5 bases at J, with 14 bases between. The CDR3 coding sequence is TGCAGTGCTACCGAACTAGGGGTAAATGAAAAACTGTTTTTT. Translating gives CSATELGVNEKLFF.

Many counts were recorded for this clonotype. The rearrangement joins TRBV9 to TRBJ1-2; tentatively, D is TRBD1 (5 bases). V lost 4 bases to trimming and J lost 1 base, with 11 bases between them. The CDR3 covers 14 residues. From germline, CDR1 is SGDLS and CDR2 YYNGEE. The CDR3 DNA reads TGTGCCAGCAGCCCCCGGGACCTTAACTATGGCTACACCTTC. Translating it yields CASSPRDLNYGYTF.

Details on this clonotype: At one end the junction does not follow the germline gene, possibly because of a read error. CDR3 DNA sequence: TGTGCTAGCAGCTCAGGGATAGGGGATGAGCAGTACTTC. Translating gives CASSSGIGDEQYF. This chain uses TRBV7-7 with TRBJ2-7; D might be TRBD1 (5 bases). The germline V gene encodes CDR1 SSHAT and CDR2 FNYEAQ (reference sequence). CDR3 length: 13 residues.

The CDR3 DNA is TGCGCCAGCAGCCAAGATATAGGAACTAGAGGAGATACGCAGTATTTT. Residues: CASSQDIGTRGDTQYF. This chain uses TRBV4-3 with TRBJ2-3, with D maybe TRBD2 (5 bases). There are 16 residues in the CDR3. Germline CDR1 and CDR2: LGHNA and YSLEER. The V end was cut by 0 bases, the J end by 5 bases, with 15 bases between.

The rearrangement joins TRBV4-3 to TRBJ2-3; no clear D gene. The CDR3 is 16 amino acids. Trimming took 3 bases from V and 3 from J, leaving 16 bases between them. From germline, CDR1 is LGHNA and CDR2 YSLEER. CDR3 loop: CASSQEPWTNTDTQYF. CDR3 nucleotides: TGCGCCAGCAGCCAGGAACCATGGACCAATACAGATACGCAGTATTTT.

In this sample, this clonotype turned up a few times. As DNA, the CDR3 is TGTGCCAGCAGCTTAAAGACAGGGACTATGAACACTGAAGCTTTCTTT. Its protein is CASSLKTGTMNTEAFF. The chain uses TRBV7-6 and TRBJ1-1, with TRBD1 matching over 7 bases. Germline V gene data show CDR1 as SGHVS and CDR2 as FNYEAQ. CDR3 length: 16 residues. Trimming cost V 2 bases and J 0 bases; bases outside gene matches: 6.